This section outlines one TCR beta chain sequence together with its context. Its antigen is currently unknown. The germline V and J ends were trimmed by 1 base and 5 bases, with 5 bases remaining between them. The CDR3 consists of 12 residues. Germline lookup yields CDR1 LGHDT and CDR2 YNNKEL (reference sequence). The record originates from a study of T-cell reconstitution after alpha-beta-depleted transplantation in children. Study-level results: Surviving recipient T cells and intrathymic progenitors accounted for some patients' high TCRbeta diversity at day 60. At the one-year point after transplant, T-cell counts and TCRbeta diversity were found to come mostly from T cells that had been newly produced. Expanded graft clones numbering several hundred reportedly gave rise to alpha-beta T cells about two months after transplant.

Library preparation (for TCRbeta) was performed with unique molecular identifiers. TCRdb ran MiXCR on the PCR reads and lists one entry per CDR3 protein. The sample shows hundreds of thousands of distinct CDR3 sequences, about 7.3% of them seen only once. The rearrangement uses TRBV3-1 and TRBJ2-5; D remains ambiguous. Specimen: peripheral blood, collected 360 days after TCRalphabeta/CD19-depleted stem cell transplant. This clonotype was obtained from a female patient aged 2-9 years who had a stem cell transplant for Fanconi anemia, so the T cells may come from the graft donor. The CDR3 DNA reads TGTGCCAGCAGCCAAGGCCTCGAGACCCAGTACTTC. As protein: CASSQGLETQYF.